One and the same sample provided the 23 T cell receptor beta chains below, sequenced in a study of shared clonotypes between healthy human individuals. The protocol was immunoSEQ multiplex PCR, while the TCRdb copy is restricted to in-frame clones and leaves out a portion. The sample includes about 820,000 clones, approximately 92% of them seen just once. Only CD45RO-negative cells positively selected for CCR7 counted as naive CD8 cells, so terminally differentiated effector memory CD45RA+ cells were excluded. Sequenced input: naive CD8+ T cells sorted from blood. The receptor source for this set is a man younger than 40 in good health.

The rearrangement links TRBV28 to TRBJ2-1, with TRBD2 as a possible D gene (5 bases). This CDR3 contains 15 residues. The ends were cut back, 3 bases at V and 0 bases at J, with 9 bases in the middle. The germline V gene encodes CDR1 MDHEN and CDR2 SYDVKM. The CDR3: CASSFTGSSYNEQFF. The CDR3 nucleotides read TGTGCCAGCAGTTTCACGGGGAGCTCCTACAATGAGCAGTTCTTC.

The J gene is TRBJ1-5, the V gene TRBV5-1; no definite D call. Trimming took 0 bases from V and 7 from J, leaving 14 bases between them. This CDR3 contains 15 residues. Germline assignment: CDR1 SGHRS and CDR2 YFSETQ. CDR3 coding DNA: TGCGCCAGCAGCTTGGCCGGCGAGATCCTACAGCCCCAGCATTTT. Translation: CASSLAGEILQPQHF.

This chain uses TRBV28 with TRBJ2-2; no firm D call. The CDR3 length is 14 residues. Trimming cost V 6 bases and J 4 bases, with 12 bases left between them. CDR1 and CDR2 (germline): MDHEN, SYDVKM. For the CDR3, the DNA is TGTGCCAGCAGCCAGGAAGGGTTCACCGGGGAGCTGTTTTTT. As protein: CASSQEGFTGELFF. Based on the CDR3 plus reference TRBV28 and TRBJ2-2, the full variable domain is DVKVTQSSRYLVKRTGEKVFLECVQDMDHENMFWYRQDPGLGLRLIYFSYDVKMKEKGDIPEGYSVSREKKERFSLILESASTNQTSMYLCASSQEGFTGELFFGEGSRLTVL.

The gene calls are TRBV29-1 and TRBJ2-1, with D possibly being TRBD2 (5 bases). V was trimmed by 4 bases and J by 3 bases, leaving 16 bases between them. CDR1 is SQVTM and CDR2 is ANQGSEA in the germline V gene. CDR3 length: 15 residues. The CDR3 is CSVGNSGNFYNEQFF. The CDR3 region has the DNA TGCAGCGTTGGTAACAGCGGCAACTTCTACAATGAGCAGTTCTTC.

The CDR3 DNA reads as TGTGCCAGCAGTGAGGGGCCTGGGGGCAATCAGCCCCAGCATTTT. It is translated as CASSEGPGGNQPQHF. The V and J genes are TRBV27 and TRBJ1-5, with D perhaps TRBD1 (5 bases). Germline V gene lookup returns CDR1 MNHEY and CDR2 SMNVEV (reference sequence). Between the trimmed V and J ends, which lost 5 bases and 2 bases, there was a span of 13 bases. The CDR3 is 15 amino acids.

The rearrangement uses TRBV7-9 and TRBJ1-1; D is unresolved. This CDR3 spans 12 amino acids. Per germline, CDR1 SEHNR and CDR2 FQNEAQ (reference sequence). The V and J ends lost 5 bases and 5 bases respectively, with 9 bases between them. The CDR3 region has the DNA TGTGCCAGCAGCCTCTTCCGAACTGAAGCTTTCTTT. Protein sequence: CASSLFRTEAFF. Based on the CDR3 plus reference TRBV7-9 and TRBJ1-1, the full variable domain is DTGVSQNPRHKITKRGQNVTFRCDPISEHNRLYWYRQTLGQGPEFLTYFQNEAQLEKSRLLSDRFSAERPKGSFSTLEIQRTEQGDSAMYLCASSLFRTEAFFGQGTRLTVV.

V gene TRBV7-6 combines with J gene TRBJ2-1; a weak D match, TRBD1 (5 bases). CDR3 size: 17 residues. With 5 bases removed from V and 5 bases from J, the gap between germline ends came to 22 bases. Germline assignment: CDR1 SGHVS and CDR2 FNYEAQ. The CDR3 region is CASSRSRATTPHNEQFF. The DNA for the CDR3 is TGTGCCAGCAGCCGTTCCAGGGCCACCACACCGCACAATGAGCAGTTCTTC.

The chain links TRBV25-1 to TRBJ2-1; 9 nucleotides align to TRBD2. The V segment lost 8 bases and the J segment 4 bases; nucleotides outside the gene matches: 6. From germline, CDR1 is MGHDK and CDR2 SYGVNS. This CDR3 comprises 14 residues. In DNA, the CDR3 is TGTGCCAGCGGCCCGAGCGGGAGGTACAATGAGCAGTTCTTC. It yields the protein CASGPSGRYNEQFF.

V and J are TRBV7-9 and TRBJ2-1, with 7 positions matching TRBD1. CDR3 length: 15 amino acids. The germline V gene encodes CDR1 SEHNR and CDR2 FQNEAQ (reference sequence). J gave up 4 bases and V 8 bases, and 11 bases lay outside the gene matches. CDR3 loop: CASGNQKTGYNEQFF. CDR3 nucleotides: TGTGCCAGCGGAAACCAGAAGACAGGGTACAATGAGCAGTTCTTC.

The V and J genes are TRBV9 and TRBJ1-2; TRBD1 aligns across 8 bases. The ends lost 2 bases at V and 10 bases at J; junction bases unmatched: 4. The CDR3 covers 12 residues. Germline lookup yields CDR1 SGDLS and CDR2 YYNGEE. This CDR3 reads CASSVGQGDYTF. The CDR3 bases are TGTGCCAGCAGCGTCGGACAGGGCGACTACACCTTC.

This clone was detected only once. The CDR3: CASSEDRAIDTQYF. The CDR3 DNA sequence: TGTGCCAGCAGTGAGGACAGGGCCATAGATACGCAGTATTTT. This chain links TRBV28 with TRBJ2-3; 8 bases are shared with TRBD1. Trimming removed 5 bases from V and 5 bases from J; junction bases left unmatched: 6. CDR3 length: 14 amino acids. Germline CDR1 and CDR2: MDHEN and SYDVKM.

This clone was counted a single time. This chain joins TRBV7-6 and TRBJ2-7; 9 nucleotides line up with TRBD2. The CDR3 spans 15 residues. Losses at the gene ends were 5 bases for V and 3 bases for J; bases not matched to a gene: 8. The germline CDR1 and CDR2 sequences are SGHVS and FNYEAQ. CDR3 nucleotides: TGTGCCAGCAGCGAAGGTCTAGCGGGGATCTACGAGCAGTACTTC. This translates into CASSEGLAGIYEQYF.

V gene TRBV5-1 combines with J gene TRBJ2-1; D possibly matches TRBD1 or TRBD2 (5 bases each). V lost 4 bases and J lost 7, with 21 bases in between. The CDR3 extends over 16 amino acids. Germline V gene data show CDR1 as SGHRS and CDR2 as YFSETQ. Written as DNA, the CDR3 is TGCGCCAGCAGCCTGGCGGTGACAGAGGGTCTGAATGAGCAGTTCTTC. Its translation is CASSLAVTEGLNEQFF.

The genes are TRBV27 and TRBJ2-5; 7 bases fit TRBD2. The CDR3 is 15 residues long. V dropped 4 bases and J dropped 7; count of bases not matched to a gene: 12. CDR1 is MNHEY and CDR2 is SMNVEV in the germline V gene (reference sequence). Here the CDR3 DNA reads TGTGCCAGCAGTTCCTCGGGAGGCCGGCGCGGGACCCAGTACTTC. Protein sequence: CASSSSGGRRGTQYF.

The chain joins TRBV13 to TRBJ2-1; 10 positions match TRBD2. This CDR3 has 14 amino acids. The junction had 1 base not matched to a gene; V was cut back by 1 base and J by 7 bases. Germline assignment: CDR1 PRHDT and CDR2 FYEKMQ (reference sequence). CDR3 sequence reads: CASSLEAGGNEQFF. CDR3 coding DNA: TGTGCCAGCAGCTTAGAAGCGGGAGGGAATGAGCAGTTCTTC.

The rearrangement uses TRBV19 and TRBJ2-7, with TRBD1 identical over 10 bases. Germline V gene lookup returns CDR1 LNHDA and CDR2 SQIVND (reference sequence). This CDR3 has 15 residues. The ends lost 5 bases at V and 2 bases at J; junction bases unmatched: 6. Here the CDR3 reads CASSVTGGSPYEQYF. The DNA for the CDR3 is TGTGCCAGTAGTGTGACAGGGGGCTCCCCCTACGAGCAGTACTTC.

The chain recombines TRBV6-5 with TRBJ2-1; D perhaps matches TRBD1 (5 bases). This CDR3 contains 13 residues. The germline V and J ends were trimmed by 4 bases and 5 bases, with 9 bases remaining between them. CDR1 and CDR2 from the germline V gene are MNHEY and SVGAGI. The CDR3 sequence: CASSSRVHNEQFF. The CDR3 region has the DNA TGTGCCAGCAGTTCCAGGGTCCACAATGAGCAGTTCTTC.

This chain connects TRBV9 to TRBJ2-7; 7 positions agree with TRBD2. This CDR3 comprises 11 residues. The germline V gene has CDR1 SGDLS and CDR2 YYNGEE. J was trimmed by 5 bases and V by 7 bases; bases with no gene match: 3. CDR3 DNA sequence: TGTGCCAGCGGGAGGGGTCACGAGCAGTACTTC. This encodes CASGRGHEQYF.

Turning to this clone: The same CDR3 is also encoded by other DNA sequences in this sample. This chain joins TRBV4-1 and TRBJ2-7, with D possibly being TRBD1 (5 bases). Trimming left V 0 bases short and J 3 bases short, with 6 bases between. Germline CDR1 and CDR2: MGHRA and YSYEKL. CDR3 size: 13 residues. Here the CDR3 DNA reads TGCGCCAGCAGCCAAGACAGGGTCTACGAGCAGTACTTC. Its translation: CASSQDRVYEQYF.

As concerns this clone: The junction departs from the called germline gene at one end, perhaps through a read error. In the same sample, other DNA sequences code for this CDR3. The rearrangement joins TRBV30 to TRBJ2-3, with a possible D match to TRBD2 (6 bases). The CDR3 is 15 amino acids. Looked up from germline, CDR1 is GTSNPN and CDR2 is SVGIG (reference sequence). CDR3 region: CAWSVGTSGTDTQYF. The CDR3 DNA follows: TGTGCCTGGAGTGTAGGGACTTCGGGCACGGATACGCAGTATTTT.

The chain couples TRBV19 to TRBJ2-7, with a weak D call TRBD1 (6 bases). Germline CDR1 reads LNHDA; CDR2 reads SQIVND (reference sequence). This CDR3 has 14 residues. Trimming cost V 4 bases and J 0 bases, with 10 bases left between them. CDR3 region: CASSTLDSSYEQYF. The DNA of the CDR3 is TGTGCCAGTAGTACGCTGGACAGCTCCTACGAGCAGTACTTC. Based on the CDR3 plus reference TRBV19 and TRBJ2-7, the full variable domain is DGGITQSPKYLFRKEGQNVTLSCEQNLNHDAMYWYRQDPGQGLRLIYYSQIVNDFQKGDIAEGYSVSREKKESFPLTVTSAQKNPTAFYLCASSTLDSSYEQYFGPGTRLTVT.

With regard to this clone: A much bigger clone sits one base away, suggesting this may be a read error. The rearrangement uses TRBV9 and TRBJ2-7; D not certain. V lost 3 bases and J lost 0, with 4 bases in between. The CDR3 has 12 amino acids. CDR1 and CDR2 from the germline V gene are SGDLS and YYNGEE. CDR3 sequence (DNA): TGTGCCAGCAGCGCCCCCTCCTACGAGCAGTACTTC. Protein: CASSAPSYEQYF.

This clone was observed a single time. This chain uses TRBV5-6 with TRBJ2-1; possible D gene TRBD1, 5 bases. Trimming removed 4 bases at V and 2 bases at J, with 10 bases between. CDR1 SGHDT and CDR2 YYEEEE come from the germline V gene. This CDR3 is built from 14 residues. The CDR3 DNA is TGTGCCAGCAGCGTAGGACACCCCTACAATGAGCAGTTCTTC. Residues: CASSVGHPYNEQFF.